The TCR beta chain described here comes from a study of CD8+ T cells in alopecia areata. This sample's treatment: oral pan-JAK inhibitor, 5-10 mg twice daily. Researchers took lesional scalp punch biopsies and peripheral blood from people who were alopecia areata patients. Study-wide points: Scalp clonality and expanded CD8+ clones among the top 100 were significantly decreased by tofacitinib. Patients shared TCRs less clearly than mice did, possibly owing to HLA. As there was one nonresponder, how baseline CD8+ expansion relates to response remains uncertain.

Extracted RNA was reverse transcribed into cDNA, the sequencing template. Data came from immunoSEQ multiplex PCR; TCRdb stores just in-frame clones and leaves some out. Here the sample spans approximately 210,000 clones, over 60% being singletons. CDR1 is LNHNV, CDR2 YYDKDF, per germline (reference sequence). Trimming took 5 bases from V and 1 from J, leaving 8 bases between them. CDR3 size: 13 residues. Remarks on this clone: Its antigen is still unknown.

Sequenced material: CD4+ T cells sorted from blood, taken at week 44, from a patient treated with tofacitinib. The J gene is TRBJ1-1, the V gene TRBV15; no firm D call. This clonotype was sampled from a human donor with alopecia areata. CDR3 loop: CATSEDPNTEAFF. In DNA form, the CDR3 reads TGTGCCACCAGCGAGGATCCGAACACTGAAGCTTTCTTT.